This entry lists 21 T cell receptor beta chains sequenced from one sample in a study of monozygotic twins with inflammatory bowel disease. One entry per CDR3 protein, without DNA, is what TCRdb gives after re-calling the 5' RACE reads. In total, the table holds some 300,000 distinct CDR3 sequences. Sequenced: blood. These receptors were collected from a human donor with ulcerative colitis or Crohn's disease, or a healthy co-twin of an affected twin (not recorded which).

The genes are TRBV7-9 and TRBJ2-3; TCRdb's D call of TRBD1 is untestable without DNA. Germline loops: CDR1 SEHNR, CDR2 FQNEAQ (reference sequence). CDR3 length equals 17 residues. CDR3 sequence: CASSSFGQGAARDTQYF.

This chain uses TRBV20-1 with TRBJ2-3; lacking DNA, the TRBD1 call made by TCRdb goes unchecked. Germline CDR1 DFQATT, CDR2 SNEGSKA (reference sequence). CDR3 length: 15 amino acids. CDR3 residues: CSARDDFGQIRTQYF.

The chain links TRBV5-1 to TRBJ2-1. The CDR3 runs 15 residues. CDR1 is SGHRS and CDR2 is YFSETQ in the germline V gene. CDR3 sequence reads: CASSGSRSSYNEQFF.

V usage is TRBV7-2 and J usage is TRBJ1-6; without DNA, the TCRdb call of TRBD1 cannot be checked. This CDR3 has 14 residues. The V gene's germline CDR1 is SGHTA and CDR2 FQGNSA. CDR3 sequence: CASSTRQGFSPLHF.

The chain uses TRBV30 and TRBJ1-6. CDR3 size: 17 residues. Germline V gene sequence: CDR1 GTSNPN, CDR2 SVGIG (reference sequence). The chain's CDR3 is CAWSVWAAVSYNSPLHF.

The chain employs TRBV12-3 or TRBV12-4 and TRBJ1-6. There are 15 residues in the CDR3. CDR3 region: CASSLETAVNSPLHF.

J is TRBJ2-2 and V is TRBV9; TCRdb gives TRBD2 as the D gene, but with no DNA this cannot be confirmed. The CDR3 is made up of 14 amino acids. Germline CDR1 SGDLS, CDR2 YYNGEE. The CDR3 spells CASSEGTSPGELFF.

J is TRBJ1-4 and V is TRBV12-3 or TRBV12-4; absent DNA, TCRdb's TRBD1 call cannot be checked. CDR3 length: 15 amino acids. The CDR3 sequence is CASSRGDRISEKLFF.

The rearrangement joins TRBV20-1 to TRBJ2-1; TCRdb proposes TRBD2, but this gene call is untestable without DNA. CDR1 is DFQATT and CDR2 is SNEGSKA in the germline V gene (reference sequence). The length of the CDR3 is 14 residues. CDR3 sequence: CSARPGLAGVEQFF.

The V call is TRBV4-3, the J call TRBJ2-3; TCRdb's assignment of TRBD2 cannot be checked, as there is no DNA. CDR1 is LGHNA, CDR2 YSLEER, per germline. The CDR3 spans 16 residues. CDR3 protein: CASSRRASPGTDTQYF.

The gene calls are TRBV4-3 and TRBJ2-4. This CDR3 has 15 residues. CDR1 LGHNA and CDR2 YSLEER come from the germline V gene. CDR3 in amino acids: CASSQDLLAKNIQYF.

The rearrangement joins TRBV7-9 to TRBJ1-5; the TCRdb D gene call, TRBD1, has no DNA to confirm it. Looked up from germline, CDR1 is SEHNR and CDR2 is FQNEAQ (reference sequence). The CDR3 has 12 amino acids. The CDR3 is CASSSAGDPQHF.

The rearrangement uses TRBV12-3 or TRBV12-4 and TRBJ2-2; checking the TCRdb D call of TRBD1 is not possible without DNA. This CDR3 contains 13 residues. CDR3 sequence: CASSRGFTGELFF.

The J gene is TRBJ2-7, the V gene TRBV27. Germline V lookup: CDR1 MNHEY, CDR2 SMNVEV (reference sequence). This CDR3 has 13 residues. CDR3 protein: CASRLAGSYEQYF.

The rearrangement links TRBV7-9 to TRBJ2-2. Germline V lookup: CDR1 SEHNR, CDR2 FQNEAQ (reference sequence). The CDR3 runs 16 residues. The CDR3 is CASSSGTLELAGELFF. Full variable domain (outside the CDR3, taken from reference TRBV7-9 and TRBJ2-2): DTGVSQNPRHKITKRGQNVTFRCDPISEHNRLYWYRQTLGQGPEFLTYFQNEAQLEKSRLLSDRFSAERPKGSFSTLEIQRTEQGDSAMYLCASSSGTLELAGELFFGEGSRLTVL.

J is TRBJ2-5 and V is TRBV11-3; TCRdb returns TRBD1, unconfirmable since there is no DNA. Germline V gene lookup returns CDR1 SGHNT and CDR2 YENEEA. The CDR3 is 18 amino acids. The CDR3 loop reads CASSLGRYSTDGQETQYF.

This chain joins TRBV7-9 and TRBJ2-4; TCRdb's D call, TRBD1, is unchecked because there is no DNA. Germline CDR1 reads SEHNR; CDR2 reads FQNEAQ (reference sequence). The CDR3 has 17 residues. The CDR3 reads CASSYDREIIAKNIQYF.

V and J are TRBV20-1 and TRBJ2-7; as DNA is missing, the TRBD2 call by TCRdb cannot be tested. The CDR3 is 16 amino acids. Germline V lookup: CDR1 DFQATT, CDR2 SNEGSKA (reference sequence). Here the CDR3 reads CSAREWTSGRAYEQYF.

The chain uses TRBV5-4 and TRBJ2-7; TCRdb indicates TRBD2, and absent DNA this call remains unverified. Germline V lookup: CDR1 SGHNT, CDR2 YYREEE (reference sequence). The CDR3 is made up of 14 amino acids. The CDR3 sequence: CASSQSSLSYEQYF.

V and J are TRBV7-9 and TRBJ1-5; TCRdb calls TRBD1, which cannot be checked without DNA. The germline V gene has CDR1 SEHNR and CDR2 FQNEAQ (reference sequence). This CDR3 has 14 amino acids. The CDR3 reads CAVQTGTVNQPQHF. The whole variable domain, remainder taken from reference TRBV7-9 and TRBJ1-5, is DTGVSQNPRHKITKRGQNVTFRCDPISEHNRLYWYRQTLGQGPEFLTYFQNEAQLEKSRLLSDRFSAERPKGSFSTLEIQRTEQGDSAMYLCAVQTGTVNQPQHFGDGTRLSIL.

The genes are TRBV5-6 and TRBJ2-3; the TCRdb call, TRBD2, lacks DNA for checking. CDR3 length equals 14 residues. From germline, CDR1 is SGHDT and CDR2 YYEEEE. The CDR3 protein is CASSPSGGRDTQYF.